These 12 T cell receptor beta chains were sequenced from one sample in a study of vaccination effects on CD4 cells after COVID-19. These receptors' antigens are unknown. The method was immunoSEQ multiplex PCR; TCRdb's version includes in-frame clones alone and lacks a portion of them. The sample has around 45,000 clones, around 78% seen once. Antigen-specific CD4+ T cells were first expanded with viral peptide pools by the ViraFEST assay and only then sequenced. Researchers isolated CD4+ T cells once ten to eleven days of culture had elapsed. Previously uninfected by SARS-CoV-2, the vaccine recipients also showed negative nucleocapsid antibodies. The sample consisted of CD4+ T cells from PBMCs cultured with SARS-CoV-2 spike peptides, taken before COVID-19 vaccination. The receptors originated from a human donor who received a COVID-19 vaccine.

The rearrangement links TRBV7-8 to TRBJ2-1; 7 positions match TRBD1. Germline lookup yields CDR1 SGHVS and CDR2 FQNEAQ. There are 14 residues in the CDR3. J gave up 4 bases and V 2 bases, and 2 bases lay outside the gene matches. The CDR3 nucleotides are TGTGCCAGCAGCTTACGGACAGGTTACAATGAGCAGTTCTTC. Protein sequence: CASSLRTGYNEQFF.

J is TRBJ2-1 and V is TRBV9, with D maybe TRBD1 (6 bases). V gave up 0 bases and J gave up 6 bases, with 16 bases separating them. This CDR3 comprises 16 residues. The germline gives CDR1 SGDLS, CDR2 YYNGEE. DNA for the CDR3: TGTGCCAGCAGCGTAGGCGGCCAGGGGCTGCGCAATGAGCAGTTCTTC. It translates to CASSVGGQGLRNEQFF. Full variable domain (missing parts from reference TRBV9 and TRBJ2-1): DSGVTQTPKHLITATGQRVTLRCSPRSGDLSVYWYQQSLDQGLQFLIQYYNGEERAKGNILERFSAQQFPDLHSELNLSSLELGDSALYFCASSVGGQGLRNEQFFGPGTRLTVL.

This clone has only one observation. This chain connects TRBV7-9 to TRBJ2-3; D is unresolved. V lost 1 base to trimming and J lost 4 bases, with 15 bases between them. The CDR3 consists of 16 residues. In germline, CDR1 is SEHNR, CDR2 FQNEAQ (reference sequence). CDR3 DNA sequence: TGTGCCAGCAGCTTAGGAATGGGATCGGTTCCAGATACGCAGTATTTT. It codes for CASSLGMGSVPDTQYF.

The rearrangement uses TRBV5-4 and TRBJ1-2, with 8 bases that match TRBD1. Germline CDR1 and CDR2: SGHNT and YYREEE (reference sequence). This CDR3 comprises 13 residues. The V and J ends lost 4 bases and 3 bases, in that order; junction bases with no gene match: 2. CDR3 nucleotides: TGTGCCAGCAGCGGGGACAGGCACTATGGCTACACCTTC. Residues: CASSGDRHYGYTF.

The chain employs TRBV7-6 and TRBJ2-5; D is uncertain. The CDR3 totals 13 residues. Germline assignment: CDR1 SGHVS and CDR2 FNYEAQ. Trimming left V 1 base short and J 1 base short, with 4 bases between. The CDR3 loop reads CASSLGLQETQYF. The DNA of the CDR3 is TGTGCCAGCAGCTTAGGACTCCAAGAGACCCAGTACTTC.

This sequence joins TRBV7-2 and TRBJ2-3; 10 bases are shared with TRBD2. The CDR3 length is 18 residues. J gave up 0 bases and V 6 bases, and 12 bases lay outside the gene matches. CDR1 is SGHTA and CDR2 is FQGNSA in the germline V gene. The chain's CDR3 is CASSGSGGAGDSTDTQYF. Written as DNA, the CDR3 is TGTGCCAGCAGTGGCAGCGGGGGGGCCGGGGACAGCACAGATACGCAGTATTTT.

This sequence joins TRBV15 and TRBJ2-2, with 7 nucleotides matching TRBD2. Unmatched junction bases numbered 9, after V lost 8 bases and J lost 6 bases. Germline CDR1 reads LNHNV; CDR2 reads YYDKDF (reference sequence). The CDR3 loop spans 14 amino acids. The CDR3 loop is CATAWGGVAGELFF. CDR3 nucleotide sequence: TGTGCCACCGCATGGGGAGGGGTTGCCGGGGAGCTGTTTTTT.

The gene calls are TRBV10-2 and TRBJ2-4; TRBD1 aligns across 9 bases. With 10 bases clipped from V and 4 bases from J, the junction kept 8 bases outside the gene matches. The CDR3 runs 14 residues. CDR1 is WSHSY, CDR2 SAAADI, per germline. CDR3 amino acids: CATLLGTGKNIQYF. CDR3 sequence (DNA): TGCGCCACCCTCCTTGGGACAGGGAAAAACATTCAGTACTTC.

This clone was seen only a few times. V gene TRBV5-4 combines with J gene TRBJ1-3; D not resolved. Germline loops: CDR1 SGHNT, CDR2 YYREEE (reference sequence). CDR3 size: 15 residues. V was cut by 4 bases and J by 0 bases, with 11 bases left in between. Here the CDR3 DNA reads TGTGCCAGCAGCCCCGCGGGCACCTCTGGAAACACCATATATTTT. This translates into CASSPAGTSGNTIYF.

The V call is TRBV19, the J call TRBJ1-5, with TRBD1 identical over 7 bases. This CDR3 region has 18 residues. V was clipped by 4 bases and J by 0 bases; unmatched bases: 12. Germline loops: CDR1 LNHDA, CDR2 SQIVND (reference sequence). The CDR3 is CASSTPLKGAGSNQPQHF. The DNA of the CDR3 is TGTGCCAGTAGTACACCCCTTAAGGGGGCAGGTAGCAATCAGCCCCAGCATTTT.

This clone was observed a few times. V is TRBV28 and J is TRBJ2-2; D is unresolved. V was clipped by 1 base and J by 3 bases, with 12 bases between them. Per germline, CDR1 MDHEN and CDR2 SYDVKM. CDR3 length: 16 residues. Written as DNA, the CDR3 is TGTGCCAGCAGTTTATCTCCTCACTTCTACACCGGGGAGCTGTTTTTT. This translates into CASSLSPHFYTGELFF.

This chain uses TRBV25-1 with TRBJ1-1; D not certain. V was pared by 5 bases and J by 6 bases, with 13 bases between. The CDR3 consists of 13 residues. Germline-derived CDR1 and CDR2 are MGHDK and SYGVNS. The chain's CDR3 is CASSKQGTSEAFF. The DNA for the CDR3 is TGTGCCAGCAGTAAACAAGGAACTTCTGAAGCTTTCTTT.